The 19 T cell receptor beta chains presented below share a single source sample, sequenced in a study of blood T cell repertoires in COVID-19. Clones were read by immunoSEQ multiplex PCR, and TCRdb kept only the in-frame ones, dropping some. Of about 190,000 clones listed, over 80% are singletons. The sample was peripheral blood. The receptor source for this set is a woman aged 60-75 years with COVID-19, enrolled during active disease.

This clone appeared once. The chain carries TRBV28 and TRBJ1-3; perhaps TRBD1 as D (6 bases). The V end lost 8 bases, the J end lost 0 bases, and 20 bases lay between the germline ends. CDR3 length: 17 amino acids. The V gene's germline CDR1 is MDHEN and CDR2 SYDVKM. The CDR3 DNA sequence: TGTGCCAGCTTCAACCCAAAAGACAGGAACTCTGGAAACACCATATATTTT. Protein: CASFNPKDRNSGNTIYF.

DNA of the CDR3: TGTGCCAGTAGCCGTGACAGGATTCACAATCAGCCCCAGCATTTT. Protein: CASSRDRIHNQPQHF. J is TRBJ1-5 and V is TRBV19; D possibly corresponds to TRBD1 (6 bases). Germline loops: CDR1 LNHDA, CDR2 SQIVND (reference sequence). The length of the CDR3 is 15 residues. V was clipped by 6 bases and J by 3 bases, with 15 bases between them.

V and J are TRBV7-8 and TRBJ2-7, with 7 positions matching TRBD1. After removal of 5 bases from V and 2 bases from J, the junction contained 6 bases not matched to a gene. The CDR3 consists of 14 residues. Per germline, CDR1 SGHVS and CDR2 FQNEAQ. The CDR3 nucleotides read TGTGCCAGCAGCATGGACAGGTACGCCTACGAGCAGTACGTC. As protein: CASSMDRYAYEQYV.

This chain links TRBV2 with TRBJ1-4; TRBD1 is a possible D gene (6 bases). CDR1 SNHLY and CDR2 FYNNEI come from the germline V gene. The CDR3 runs to 14 residues. V was pared by 4 bases and J by 6 bases, with 12 bases between. The CDR3 loop is CASSAGHRDEKLFF. In DNA form, the CDR3 reads TGTGCCAGCAGTGCGGGACACCGGGATGAAAAACTGTTTTTT.

The chain joins TRBV14 to TRBJ2-3; the D gene is possibly TRBD2 (6 bases). Germline values: CDR1 SGHDN, CDR2 FVKESK. V lost 1 base to trimming and J lost 5 bases, with 10 bases between them. The CDR3 sequence is 14 residues long. The CDR3 DNA sequence: TGTGCCAGCAGCCAAGTGGGACTCGGAGATACGCAGTATTTT. As protein: CASSQVGLGDTQYF.

The chain has TRBV15 and TRBJ1-1; D unresolved. Trimming removed 2 bases from V and 8 bases from J, with 9 bases in between. This CDR3 has 12 residues. CDR1 and CDR2 (germline): LNHNV, YYDKDF (reference sequence). The CDR3 DNA sequence: TGTGCCACCAGCAGATTCCAGGCGGAAGCTTTCTTT. Translated, it gives CATSRFQAEAFF.

This clone has ten or more counts. Within the sample, other DNA sequences also encode this same CDR3. The chain has TRBV19 and TRBJ1-1; 9 nucleotides line up with TRBD1. Germline lookup yields CDR1 LNHDA and CDR2 SQIVND (reference sequence). The trim removed 6 bases at V and 5 bases at J, leaving 4 bases unmatched. The CDR3 is 13 residues long. The CDR3 region is CASSDRGNTEAFF. The CDR3 DNA is TGTGCCAGTAGCGACAGGGGGAATACTGAAGCTTTCTTT.

This clone has just a few counts. V gene TRBV3-1 (or the pseudogene TRBV3-2) combines with J gene TRBJ1-2; TRBD1 agrees at 8 bases. The CDR3 totals 15 residues. The germline CDR1 and CDR2 sequences are LGHDT and YNNKEL (reference sequence). V lost 4 bases and J lost 4; bases outside the gene matches: 8. The DNA of the CDR3 is TGTGCCAGCAGCCCAACAGGGGGACGGGGCTATGGCTACACCTTC. Protein: CASSPTGGRGYGYTF.

In its sample, this clone was seen once. V gene TRBV5-1 combines with J gene TRBJ2-7; the D gene is possibly TRBD1 (6 bases). The CDR3 runs to 14 residues. V lost 4 bases to trimming and J lost 2 bases, with 13 bases between them. Germline V lookup: CDR1 SGHRS, CDR2 YFSETQ. This CDR3 reads CASSETGFPYEQYF. The CDR3 DNA is TGCGCCAGCAGCGAAACAGGGTTCCCCTACGAGCAGTACTTC.

The chain carries TRBV11-2 and TRBJ1-1; D is perhaps TRBD1 (6 bases). V lost 9 bases and J 5 bases, leaving 19 bases between the germline ends. The germline CDR1 and CDR2 sequences are SGHAT and FQNNGV. The CDR3 is made up of 14 amino acids. DNA for the CDR3: TGTGCCAGTAATCCAGCAGGGGTTGGAACTGAAGCTTTCTTT. Protein product: CASNPAGVGTEAFF.

The chain joins TRBV6-2 or TRBV6-3 to TRBJ2-1, with 14 bases matching TRBD2. Losses at the gene ends were 5 bases for V and 8 bases for J; bases not matched to a gene: 5. This CDR3 comprises 15 residues. Germline CDR1 is MNHEY and CDR2 is SVGEGT. The CDR3 loop is CASSRPGLAGDEQFF. DNA of the CDR3: TGTGCCAGCAGTCGCCCGGGACTAGCGGGAGATGAGCAGTTCTTC.

Here the CDR3 DNA reads TGCAGTGCTAGTGACTGGAACCCGGGACTAGCGGGGACTTCGTACCGAGATACGCAGTATTTT. Protein: CSASDWNPGLAGTSYRDTQYF. V is TRBV20-1 and J is TRBJ2-3, with TRBD2 matching 13 bases. The junction had 23 bases not matched to a gene; V was cut back by 3 bases and J by 5 bases. CDR3 length: 21 residues. CDR1 is DFQATT, CDR2 SNEGSKA, per germline (reference sequence).

The chain carries TRBV19 and TRBJ1-5; D possibly corresponds to TRBD1 (5 bases). The CDR3 runs 14 residues. Germline-derived CDR1 and CDR2 are LNHDA and SQIVND (reference sequence). V was cut by 4 bases and J by 2 bases, with 9 bases left in between. CDR3 in amino acids: CASSTPGGNQPQHF. In nucleotides, the CDR3 is TGTGCCAGTAGTACCCCGGGGGGCAATCAGCCCCAGCATTTT.

This clone has only a few counts. The chain carries TRBV6-5 and TRBJ2-5, with 10 nucleotides matching TRBD2. The J segment lost 5 bases and the V segment lost 7 bases, leaving 4 bases of the junction unmatched. Per the germline V gene, CDR1 is MNHEY and CDR2 is SVGAGI. This CDR3 is built from 13 residues. The CDR3 DNA is TGTGCCAGCAATATAGCGGGAGGTGAGACCCAGTACTTC. Amino acid sequence: CASNIAGGETQYF.

CDR3 protein: CAWSKAPTRDSEQYF. CDR3 sequence (DNA): TGTGCCTGGAGCAAGGCCCCCACCCGAGACAGCGAGCAGTACTTC. The rearrangement joins TRBV30 to TRBJ2-7; the D gene is possibly TRBD1 (5 bases). Germline V lookup: CDR1 GTSNPN, CDR2 SVGIG (reference sequence). With 3 bases removed from V and 6 bases from J, the gap between germline ends came to 21 bases. CDR3 length: 15 amino acids.

V and J are TRBV10-1 and TRBJ2-1; tentative D call: TRBD2 (5 bases). Per germline, CDR1 WNHNN and CDR2 SYGVQD (reference sequence). The CDR3 extends over 17 amino acids. Trimming pared 4 bases from V and 5 bases from J, leaving 21 bases between. The CDR3 coding sequence is TGCGCCAGCAGTGGTGGACGCGGGTCCCAACCCAACAATGAGCAGTTCTTC. Translation: CASSGGRGSQPNNEQFF.

The V gene is TRBV11-2, the J gene TRBJ2-3; 7 bases are shared with TRBD1. The junction had 8 bases not matched to a gene; V was cut back by 2 bases and J by 6 bases. The CDR3 covers 15 residues. CDR1 and CDR2 from the germline V gene are SGHAT and FQNNGV. CDR3 sequence reads: CASSLPPTGSDTQYF. In DNA, the CDR3 is TGTGCCAGCAGCTTACCCCCGACAGGGTCGGATACGCAGTATTTT.

The chain recombines TRBV6-5 with TRBJ2-1, with TRBD1 matching over 8 bases. The CDR3 spans 15 residues. CDR1 MNHEY and CDR2 SVGAGI come from the germline V gene. Germline trimming cut 4 bases from V and 4 bases from J; bases unmatched to any gene: 6. The CDR3 protein is CASSLQDRAYNEQFF. CDR3 nucleotides: TGTGCCAGCAGTTTACAGGACAGGGCGTACAATGAGCAGTTCTTC.

This clone was recorded once. The chain is built from TRBV5-5 and TRBJ1-1, with D perhaps matching TRBD1 (6 bases). Germline assignment: CDR1 SGHKS and CDR2 YYEKEE (reference sequence). The CDR3 sequence is 14 residues long. Trimming left V 4 bases short and J 2 bases short, with 12 bases between. The CDR3 here is CASSRGGLNTEAFF. In DNA, the CDR3 is TGTGCCAGCAGCCGCGGGGGGCTCAACACTGAAGCTTTCTTT. The whole variable domain, remainder taken from reference TRBV5-5 and TRBJ1-1, is DAGVTQSPTHLIKTRGQQVTLRCSPISGHKSVSWYQQVLGQGPQFIFQYYEKEERGRGNFPDRFSARQFPNYSSELNVNALLLGDSALYLCASSRGGLNTEAFFGQGTRLTVV.